This T cell receptor (beta chain) was found in a study of identical twins listed by TCRdb under 2016. Notes on the research overall: TCR alpha and beta repertoires from monozygotic twins, unrelated adults of various ages and cord blood were deep-sequenced to test whether fetal clonotypes persist. To rule out contamination, replicate twin experiments were performed at different times with different library preparation protocols. Overall study outcomes, separate from this receptor: Compared with coincidental sharing between unrelated individuals, an excess of low generation-probability sequences was observed among out-of-frame TCR alpha sequences shared between twins. Invariant T cells such as MAIT and iNKT could partly confound zero-insertion analyses, though diverse VJ usage argued against this for most clonotypes. Because the same donors could not be followed over many years, the conclusions relied on cross-sectional statistical analysis. In beta out-of-frame sequences, excess twin sharing was weaker, because having fewer shared sequences lowered the signal-to-noise ratio. In monozygotic twins, recombination models systematically underestimated out-of-frame TCR alpha sharing, but the models matched the sharing seen between unrelated individuals. Abundant cord blood beta clonotypes had fewer insertions, young adult naive repertoires showed a similar but weaker trend, and memory repertoires showed no such trend.

Only healthy Caucasian donors were included. Three pairs of female monozygotic twins, all aged 18 to 29 years, made up the twin cohort. CD4+ and CD8+ T cell populations were isolated with positive isolation kits from Invitrogen. V loses 2 bases of germline sequence and J loses 1 base, and the interval between the two ends is 8 bases. Taken from the germline V gene, the CDR1 and CDR2 loops are MGHRA and YSYEKL. The CDR3, cysteine through phenylalanine, is 14 amino acids long. Only CDR3 DNA is held: 42 bases, read in frame from base 1. To prepare the library, 5' RACE was applied. For sequencing, an Illumina HiSeq 2000 was employed. A universal primer binding site was introduced by template switching, and a unique molecular identifier was present in the final cDNA, enabling accurate counting of TCR cDNA molecules. Specific primers in the conserved constant-segment region were used to synthesize first-strand cDNA for the TCR alpha and beta chains. To control for contamination, every cDNA library was double barcoded, receiving both a SMART-Mk sample barcode and Illumina barcodes. Two successive PCR steps introduced TruSeq adapter sequences along with Illumina sample barcodes. Sequencing of the TCR alpha and beta cDNA libraries was done on the Illumina HiSeq platform using custom primers. On the study's bioinformatics: Raw reads were processed with MiGEC to extract unique molecular identifiers, and MiXCR was used to determine CDR3 positions. For each individual, recombination models were inferred using an EM algorithm with the repgenHMM and IGoR tools. Shared clonotypes were analyzed with the tcR package in R, and sharing was normalized by the product of cloneset sizes. Out-of-frame nonproductive sequences were analyzed to study raw recombination free of thymic and clonal selection effects. Through fastp at Q25 and MiXCR, TCRdb rebuilt clones from the public reads, retaining in-frame beta chains. CDR3 protein sequences are deduplicated, and each keeps its most common genes and DNA. The authors' filters were not applied to this entry. The sample has hundreds of thousands of distinct CDR3 sequences on record, 20% to 25% of them singletons. 0.4% to 0.6% of the sample goes to the ten largest clones.

This clonotype was seen only a few times. Its antigen remains unidentified. Qualities for individual bases were not recorded, and no much larger clone is one base off. These same records also appear under a second study, on yellow fever vaccine responses in identical twins. The second paper further reports: The T cell response to vaccination in identical twins was reported by the authors to appear partly convergent and partly personalized. The study precisely tracked vaccine-responding T cell clones in identical twins.

The TCR comes from a woman aged 18-29 years in good health. The sample taken for sequencing was CD4+ T cells sorted from blood. The sequence links TRBV4-1 to TRBJ1-1; the D segment could be TRBD1, given 5 matching bases. The CDR3 reads as follows: CASSQQQENTEAFF. In nucleotide form, the sequence is TGCGCCAGCAGCCAACAACAGGAGAACACTGAAGCTTTCTTT.